What follows is one T cell receptor beta chain and its context. The repertoire was sequenced with immunoSEQ multiplex PCR; TCRdb's copy has only in-frame clones and lacks some. The table has around 200,000 clones, 86% seen once. This record belongs to a study of blood T cell repertoires in COVID-19. Looking at the study overall: Samples of COVID-19 (acute and convalescent) were obtained from the United States, Italy and Spain. T cells, B-cell-depleted T cells, or PBMCs supplied cDNA or gDNA.

V lost 5 bases to trimming and J lost 4 bases; unmatched junction nucleotides: 6. Germline values: CDR1 MNHEY, CDR2 SMNVEV (reference sequence). This CDR3 has 14 residues. The receptor was derived from a woman aged 60-75 years with COVID-19, enrolled during active disease. V is TRBV27 and J is TRBJ1-2; 8 bases agree with TRBD1. Material for sequencing was peripheral blood. The CDR3 region has the DNA TGTGCCAGCAGTCCGCAGGGGGCGGTCTATGGCTACACCTTC. Translation gives CASSPQGAVYGYTF.